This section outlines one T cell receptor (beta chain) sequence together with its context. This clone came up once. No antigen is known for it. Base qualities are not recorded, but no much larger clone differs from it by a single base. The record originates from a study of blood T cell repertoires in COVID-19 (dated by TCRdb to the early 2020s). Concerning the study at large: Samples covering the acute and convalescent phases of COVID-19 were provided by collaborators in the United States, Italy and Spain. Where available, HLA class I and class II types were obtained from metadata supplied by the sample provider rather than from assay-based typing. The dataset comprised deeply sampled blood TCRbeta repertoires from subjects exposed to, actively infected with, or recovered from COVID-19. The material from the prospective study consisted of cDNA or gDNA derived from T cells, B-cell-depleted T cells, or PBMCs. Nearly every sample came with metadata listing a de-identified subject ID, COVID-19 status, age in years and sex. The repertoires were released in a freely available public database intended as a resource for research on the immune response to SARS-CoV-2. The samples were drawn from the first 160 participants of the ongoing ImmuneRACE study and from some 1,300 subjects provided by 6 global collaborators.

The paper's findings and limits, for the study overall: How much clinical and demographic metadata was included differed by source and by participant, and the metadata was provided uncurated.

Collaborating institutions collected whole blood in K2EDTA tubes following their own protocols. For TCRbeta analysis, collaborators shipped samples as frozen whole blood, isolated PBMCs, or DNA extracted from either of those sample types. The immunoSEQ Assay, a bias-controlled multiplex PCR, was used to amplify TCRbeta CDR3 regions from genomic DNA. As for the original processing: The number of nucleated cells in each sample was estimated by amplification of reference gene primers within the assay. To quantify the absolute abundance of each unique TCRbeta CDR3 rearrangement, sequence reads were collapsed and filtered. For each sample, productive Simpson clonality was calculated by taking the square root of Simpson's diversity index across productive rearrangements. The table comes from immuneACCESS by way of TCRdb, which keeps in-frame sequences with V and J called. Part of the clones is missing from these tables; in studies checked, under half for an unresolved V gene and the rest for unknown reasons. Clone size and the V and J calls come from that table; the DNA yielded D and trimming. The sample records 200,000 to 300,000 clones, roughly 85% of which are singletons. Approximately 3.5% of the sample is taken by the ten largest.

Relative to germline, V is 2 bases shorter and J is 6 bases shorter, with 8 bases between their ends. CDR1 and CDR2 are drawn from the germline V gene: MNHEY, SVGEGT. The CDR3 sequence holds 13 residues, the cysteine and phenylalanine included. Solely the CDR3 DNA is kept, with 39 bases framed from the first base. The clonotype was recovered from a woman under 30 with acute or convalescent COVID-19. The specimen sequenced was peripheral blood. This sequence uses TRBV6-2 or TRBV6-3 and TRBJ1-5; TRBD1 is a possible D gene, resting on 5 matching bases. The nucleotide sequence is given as TGTGCCAGCAGTTACGGAGGGGTTCAGCCCCAGCATTTT. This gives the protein CASSYGGVQPQHF.